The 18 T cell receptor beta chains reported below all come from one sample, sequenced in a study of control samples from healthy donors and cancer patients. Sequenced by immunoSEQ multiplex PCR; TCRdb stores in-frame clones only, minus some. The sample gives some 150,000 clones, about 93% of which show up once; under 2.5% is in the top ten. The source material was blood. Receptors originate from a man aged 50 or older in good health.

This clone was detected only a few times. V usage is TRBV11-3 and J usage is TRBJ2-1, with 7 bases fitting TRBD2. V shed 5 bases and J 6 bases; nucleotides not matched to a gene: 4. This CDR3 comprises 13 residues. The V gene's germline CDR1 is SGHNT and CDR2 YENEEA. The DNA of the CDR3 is TGTGCCAGCAGCCACGGGAGGAGCAATGAGCAGTTCTTC. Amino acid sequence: CASSHGRSNEQFF.

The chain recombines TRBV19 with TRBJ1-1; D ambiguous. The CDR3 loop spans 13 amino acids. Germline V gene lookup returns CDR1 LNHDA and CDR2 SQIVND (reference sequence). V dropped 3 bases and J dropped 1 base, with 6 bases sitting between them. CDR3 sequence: CASSMFKNTEAFF. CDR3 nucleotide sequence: TGTGCCAGTAGTATGTTCAAGAACACTGAAGCTTTCTTT.

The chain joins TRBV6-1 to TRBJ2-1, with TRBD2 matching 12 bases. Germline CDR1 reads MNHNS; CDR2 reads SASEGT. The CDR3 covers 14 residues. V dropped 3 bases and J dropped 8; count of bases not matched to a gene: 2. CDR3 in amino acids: CASSEGLAGDEQFF. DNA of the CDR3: TGTGCCAGCAGTGAGGGACTAGCGGGTGATGAGCAGTTCTTC.

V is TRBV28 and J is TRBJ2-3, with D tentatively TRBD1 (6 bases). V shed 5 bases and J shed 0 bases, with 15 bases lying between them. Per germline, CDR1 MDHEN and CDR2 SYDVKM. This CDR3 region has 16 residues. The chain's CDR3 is CASSPLRGKSTDTQYF. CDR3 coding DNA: TGTGCCAGCAGTCCCCTTAGGGGGAAAAGCACAGATACGCAGTATTTT.

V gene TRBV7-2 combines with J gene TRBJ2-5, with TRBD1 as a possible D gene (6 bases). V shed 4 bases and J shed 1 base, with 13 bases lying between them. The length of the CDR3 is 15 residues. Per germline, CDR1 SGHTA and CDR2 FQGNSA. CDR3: CASSYQQGAQETQYF. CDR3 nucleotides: TGTGCCAGCAGCTACCAACAGGGAGCCCAAGAGACCCAGTACTTC.

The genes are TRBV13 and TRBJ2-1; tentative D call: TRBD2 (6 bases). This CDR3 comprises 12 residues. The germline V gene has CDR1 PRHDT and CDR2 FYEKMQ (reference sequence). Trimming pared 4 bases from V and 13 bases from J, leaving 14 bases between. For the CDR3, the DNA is TGTGCCAGCAGCTCCGATGGTAGCGGACAGTTCTTC. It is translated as CASSSDGSGQFF.

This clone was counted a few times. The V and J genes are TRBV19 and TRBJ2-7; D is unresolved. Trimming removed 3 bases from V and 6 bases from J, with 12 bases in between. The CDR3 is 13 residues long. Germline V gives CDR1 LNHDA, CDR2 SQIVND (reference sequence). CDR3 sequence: CASSMGNTGEQYF. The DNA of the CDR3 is TGTGCCAGTAGTATGGGGAATACGGGCGAGCAGTACTTC.

The CDR3: CASLNRRTGQNEKLFF. The CDR3 nucleotides are TGTGCCAGTCTCAACCGTAGGACAGGACAAAATGAAAAACTGTTTTTT. This sequence joins TRBV19 and TRBJ1-4; TRBD1 agrees at 7 bases. The CDR3 has 16 residues. Germline CDR1 LNHDA, CDR2 SQIVND (reference sequence). V gave up 8 bases and J gave up 5 bases; unmatched junction bases: 14.

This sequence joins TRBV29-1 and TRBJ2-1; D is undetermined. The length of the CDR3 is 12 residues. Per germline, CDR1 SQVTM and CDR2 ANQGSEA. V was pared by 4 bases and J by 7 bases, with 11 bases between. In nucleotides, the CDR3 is TGCAGCGTTGTTGGAGACTGGAATGAGCAGTTCTTC. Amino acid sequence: CSVVGDWNEQFF.

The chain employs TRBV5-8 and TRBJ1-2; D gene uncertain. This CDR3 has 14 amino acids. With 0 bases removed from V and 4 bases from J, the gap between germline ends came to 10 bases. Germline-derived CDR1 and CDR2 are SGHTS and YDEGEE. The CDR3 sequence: CASSLGGRSYGYTF. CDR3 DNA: TGTGCCAGCAGCTTGGGCGGCAGAAGCTATGGCTACACCTTC. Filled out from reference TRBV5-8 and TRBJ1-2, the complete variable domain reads EAGVTQSPTHLIKTRGQQATLRCSPISGHTSVYWYQQALGLGLQFLLWYDEGEERNRGNFPPRFSGRQFPNYSSELNVNALELEDSALYLCASSLGGRSYGYTFGSGTRLTVV.

DNA of the CDR3: TGTGCCAGCAGTTTACTTGCCGGGTCGGGTGAGCAGTTCTTC. It specifies CASSLLAGSGEQFF. The chain carries TRBV28 and TRBJ2-1, with unresolved D. The ends were cut back, 2 bases at V and 9 bases at J, with 14 bases in the middle. The CDR3 length is 14 residues. The V gene's germline CDR1 is MDHEN and CDR2 SYDVKM.

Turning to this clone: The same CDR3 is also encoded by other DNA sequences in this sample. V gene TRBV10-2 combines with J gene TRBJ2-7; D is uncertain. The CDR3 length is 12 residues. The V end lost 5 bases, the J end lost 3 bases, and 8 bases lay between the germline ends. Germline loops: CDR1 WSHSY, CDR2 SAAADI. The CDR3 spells CASSTGDYEQYF. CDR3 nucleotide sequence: TGCGCCAGCAGTACCGGAGACTACGAGCAGTACTTC.

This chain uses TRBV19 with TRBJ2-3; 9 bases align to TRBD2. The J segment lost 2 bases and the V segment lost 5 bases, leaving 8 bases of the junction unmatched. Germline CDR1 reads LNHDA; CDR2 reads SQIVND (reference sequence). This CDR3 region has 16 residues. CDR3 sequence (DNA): TGTGCCAGTAGTTTAGGGACTAGCAGGATCACAGATACGCAGTATTTT. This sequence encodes CASSLGTSRITDTQYF.

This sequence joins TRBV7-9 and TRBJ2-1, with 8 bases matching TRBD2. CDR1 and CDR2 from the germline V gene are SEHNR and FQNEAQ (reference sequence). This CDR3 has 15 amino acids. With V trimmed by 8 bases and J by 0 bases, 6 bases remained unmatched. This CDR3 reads CASGGSGSSYNEQFF. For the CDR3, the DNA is TGTGCCAGCGGAGGAAGCGGGAGCTCCTACAATGAGCAGTTCTTC.

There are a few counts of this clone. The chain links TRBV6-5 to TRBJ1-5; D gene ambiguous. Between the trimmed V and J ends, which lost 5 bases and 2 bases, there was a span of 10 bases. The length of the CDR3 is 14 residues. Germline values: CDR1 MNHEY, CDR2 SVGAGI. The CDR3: CASSKRGGNQPQHF. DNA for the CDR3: TGTGCCAGCAGTAAGCGGGGTGGCAATCAGCCCCAGCATTTT.

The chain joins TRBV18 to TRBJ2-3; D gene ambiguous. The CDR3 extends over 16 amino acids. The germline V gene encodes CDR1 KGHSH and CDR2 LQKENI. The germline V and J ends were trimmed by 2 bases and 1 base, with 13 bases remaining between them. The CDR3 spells CASSPGIVMGTDTQYF. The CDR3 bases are TGTGCCAGCTCACCAGGGATAGTTATGGGCACAGATACGCAGTATTTT.

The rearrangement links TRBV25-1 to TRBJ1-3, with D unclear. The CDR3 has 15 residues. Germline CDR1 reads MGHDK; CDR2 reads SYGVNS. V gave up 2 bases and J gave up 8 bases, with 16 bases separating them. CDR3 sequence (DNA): TGTGCCAGCAGTGAACTGGTGGGTTACGGGGACACCATATATTTT. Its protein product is CASSELVGYGDTIYF.

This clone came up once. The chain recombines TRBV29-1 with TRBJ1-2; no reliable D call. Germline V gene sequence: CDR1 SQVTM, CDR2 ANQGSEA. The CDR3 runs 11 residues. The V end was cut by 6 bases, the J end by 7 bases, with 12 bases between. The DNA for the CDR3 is TGCAGCGTGAACCTCCAAGCTGGCTACACCTTC. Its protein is CSVNLQAGYTF.